The 32 T cell receptor beta chains in this list originate from one sample, sequenced in a study of neurological immune-mediated disorders. TCRdb re-derived calls from the 5' RACE reads in MiXCR, one entry per CDR3 protein. The sample records 50,000 to 80,000 distinct CDR3 sequences, 3.4% being singletons. Sequencing was performed on PBMCs. The receptors shown here come from a man aged 40-49 years with multiple sclerosis.

This clonotype was detected many times. Here the CDR3 reads CASSLAPGSQETQYF. CDR3 nucleotide sequence: TGTGCCAGCAGCTTGGCACCAGGGTCCCAAGAGACCCAGTACTTC. The chain combines TRBV5-6 with TRBJ2-5, with a weak D call TRBD1 (5 bases). The CDR3 consists of 15 residues. V was trimmed by 0 bases and J by 1 base, leaving 10 bases between them. Germline V lookup: CDR1 SGHDT, CDR2 YYEEEE.

This clonotype has ten or more counts. The chain has TRBV25-1 and TRBJ2-3, with no clear D. CDR1 and CDR2 from the germline V gene are MGHDK and SYGVNS. The CDR3 contains 15 residues. The V end was cut by 9 bases, the J end by 3 bases, with 19 bases between. DNA for the CDR3: TGTGCCAGTAGTACCAGGCAAATGGTGACAGATACGCAGTATTTT. Translated, it gives CASSTRQMVTDTQYF. Based on the CDR3 plus reference TRBV25-1 and TRBJ2-3, the full variable domain is EADIYQTPRYLVIGTGKKITLECSQTMGHDKMYWYQQDPGMELHLIHYSYGVNSTEKGDLSSESTVSRIRTEHFPLTLESARPSHTSQYLCASSTRQMVTDTQYFGPGTRLTVL.

This clonotype came up many times. This chain joins TRBV5-1 and TRBJ1-5; a weak D match, TRBD1 (5 bases). The CDR3 has 14 residues. Germline V gene lookup returns CDR1 SGHRS and CDR2 YFSETQ. V was pared by 4 bases and J by 1 base, with 9 bases between. The CDR3 DNA reads TGCGCCAGCAGCCCAGAGGGGAGCAATCAGCCCCAGCATTTT. It specifies CASSPEGSNQPQHF.

This clonotype was counted at least ten times. This chain uses TRBV20-1 with TRBJ1-6; tentatively, D is TRBD1 (6 bases). CDR3 length: 15 amino acids. Germline CDR1 and CDR2: DFQATT and SNEGSKA (reference sequence). V was clipped by 3 bases and J by 7 bases, with 16 bases between them. The CDR3 loop is CSASLAGEVNSPLHF. In DNA form, the CDR3 reads TGCAGTGCTAGTTTGGCAGGGGAAGTGAATTCACCCCTCCACTTT.

This clonotype has at least ten counts. The chain carries TRBV20-1 and TRBJ1-1; perhaps TRBD1 as D (6 bases). CDR3 size: 14 residues. Germline CDR1 is DFQATT and CDR2 is SNEGSKA (reference sequence). Trimming took 5 bases from V and 4 from J, leaving 17 bases between them. Here the CDR3 DNA reads TGCAGTGCTTTCCTAGGGGGGGGGGGCACTGAAGCTTTCTTT. It yields the protein CSAFLGGGGTEAFF.

This clonotype was counted only a few times. A much more abundant neighbour one base away suggests this may be a read error. The chain combines TRBV5-6 with TRBJ1-1; no firm D call. Deletions cut 2 bases from V and 0 bases from J, with 8 bases between. CDR1 is SGHDT, CDR2 YYEEEE, per germline. The CDR3 sequence is 14 residues long. The CDR3 protein is CASSLGKLNTEAFF. The CDR3 DNA follows: TGTGCCAGCAGCTTAGGAAAGCTGAACACTGAAGCTTTCTTT. The full variable domain, in which reference TRBV5-6 and TRBJ1-1 provide the parts outside the CDR3, is DAGVTQSPTHLIKTRGQQVTLRCSPKSGHDTVSWYQQALGQGPQFIFQYYEEEERQRGNFPDRFSGHQFPNYSSELNVNALLLGDSALYLCASSLGKLNTEAFFGQGTRLTVV.

Many counts were recorded for this clonotype. The rearrangement uses TRBV5-1 and TRBJ1-1; D not resolved. Germline CDR1 and CDR2: SGHRS and YFSETQ. V was trimmed by 7 bases and J by 2 bases, leaving 15 bases between them. The CDR3 is 14 residues long. CDR3 in DNA: TGCGCCAGCTGCCTGACATTTGGAAACACTGAAGCTTTCTTT. Its translation: CASCLTFGNTEAFF.

V and J are TRBV6-5 and TRBJ1-3; D is possibly TRBD1 (5 bases). This CDR3 is built from 15 residues. The germline gives CDR1 MNHEY, CDR2 SVGAGI. Between the trimmed V and J ends, which lost 2 bases and 10 bases, there was a span of 18 bases. Here the CDR3 reads CASSYRGTSGQTIYF. The DNA for the CDR3 is TGTGCCAGCAGTTACCGCGGGACCTCTGGACAAACCATATATTTT.

This clonotype occurred many times. The V call is TRBV5-1, the J call TRBJ2-1; 9 bases line up with TRBD2. The CDR3 has 15 amino acids. With 0 bases clipped from V and 4 bases from J, the junction kept 2 bases outside the gene matches. Looked up from germline, CDR1 is SGHRS and CDR2 is YFSETQ. The CDR3 DNA follows: TGCGCCAGCAGCTTGGATAGCGGGGGTTACAATGAGCAGTTCTTC. Protein sequence: CASSLDSGGYNEQFF.

This clonotype has at least ten counts. The chain has TRBV27 and TRBJ1-6; D may be TRBD1 (6 bases). V lost 5 bases, J lost 7 bases, and 18 bases lay in between. CDR1 is MNHEY and CDR2 is SMNVEV in the germline V gene (reference sequence). CDR3 length: 16 amino acids. The CDR3 reads CASSALGGGGNSPLHF. As DNA, the CDR3 is TGTGCCAGCAGTGCCTTGGGAGGGGGTGGGAATTCACCCCTCCACTTT.

This clonotype was found many times. V is TRBV20-1 and J is TRBJ2-7; D is ambiguous. The germline gives CDR1 DFQATT, CDR2 SNEGSKA (reference sequence). The CDR3 runs 11 residues. The V end lost 5 bases, the J end lost 7 bases, and 12 bases lay between the germline ends. Here the CDR3 reads CSARSVDEQYF. For the CDR3, the DNA is TGCAGTGCTCGGAGCGTGGATGAGCAGTACTTC.

This clonotype was recorded at least ten times. The chain links TRBV7-9 to TRBJ2-3; 7 bases agree with TRBD1. Germline assignment: CDR1 SEHNR and CDR2 FQNEAQ (reference sequence). Trimming at V came to 3 bases and at J to 0 bases, leaving 3 bases not matched to a gene. The CDR3 spans 15 residues. The chain's CDR3 is CASSFGQASTDTQYF. CDR3 nucleotide sequence: TGTGCCAGCAGCTTCGGACAGGCCAGCACAGATACGCAGTATTTT.

This clonotype was counted many times. The J gene is TRBJ1-1, the V gene TRBV30, with 8 bases that match TRBD1. V shed 4 bases and J 1 base; nucleotides not matched to a gene: 2. Germline V gene sequence: CDR1 GTSNPN, CDR2 SVGIG (reference sequence). This CDR3 is 13 amino acids long. The DNA of the CDR3 is TGTGCCTGGACCGGGACAGGGAACACTGAAGCTTTCTTT. It yields the protein CAWTGTGNTEAFF.

This clonotype was counted ten times or more. The J gene is TRBJ2-3, the V gene TRBV7-2, with D maybe TRBD2 (7 bases). CDR3 length: 15 amino acids. Trimming pared 6 bases from V and 6 bases from J, leaving 19 bases between. Germline CDR1 reads SGHTA; CDR2 reads FQGNSA. The CDR3 coding sequence is TGTGCCAGCAGTTACGCCCCGGGGGGCTCGGATACGCAGTATTTT. The encoded protein is CASSYAPGGSDTQYF.

This clonotype showed up many times. J is TRBJ1-5 and V is TRBV4-1, with D hard to call. This CDR3 region has 14 residues. CDR1 MGHRA and CDR2 YSYEKL come from the germline V gene. Between the trimmed V and J ends, which lost 0 bases and 11 bases, there was a span of 14 bases. The CDR3 nucleotides read TGCGCCAGCAGCCAAGATCAGAGCCCGTCGGCCCAGCATTTT. It specifies CASSQDQSPSAQHF.

There are many counts of this clonotype. The rearrangement links TRBV10-3 to TRBJ2-3; D not certain. The V gene lost 2 bases and the J gene lost 2 bases, with 17 bases spanning the gap. The V gene's germline CDR1 is ENHRY and CDR2 SYGVKD. This CDR3 contains 17 residues. The CDR3 sequence is CAISEGRPPRVTDTQYF. The CDR3, as DNA: TGTGCCATCAGTGAGGGAAGGCCCCCCAGAGTCACAGATACGCAGTATTTT.

The chain recombines TRBV12-3 or TRBV12-4 with TRBJ2-3; 7 bases are a match to TRBD2. The CDR3 covers 16 residues. J lost 6 bases, V lost 4 bases, and 13 bases had no gene match. For the CDR3, the DNA is TGTGCCAGCAGTTCGGGACCTGGGGAGGGAGTGGATACGCAGTATTTT. It codes for CASSSGPGEGVDTQYF.

This clonotype showed up many times. The rearrangement uses TRBV5-5 and TRBJ1-1; 9 bases match TRBD1. Germline V lookup: CDR1 SGHKS, CDR2 YYEKEE (reference sequence). Germline trimming cut 3 bases from V and 3 bases from J; bases unmatched to any gene: 6. The CDR3 loop spans 15 amino acids. The CDR3 region is CASSWGRDRDTEAFF. The CDR3, as DNA: TGTGCCAGCAGCTGGGGCCGGGACAGGGACACTGAAGCTTTCTTT.

This clonotype was seen many times. The genes are TRBV25-1 and TRBJ1-2, with a weak D call TRBD1 (6 bases). Trimming took 3 bases from V and 6 from J, leaving 17 bases between them. Germline CDR1 is MGHDK and CDR2 is SYGVNS. This CDR3 has 15 amino acids. The CDR3 spells CASSDFLRGAHGYTF. CDR3 bases: TGTGCCAGCAGTGACTTCCTTCGGGGGGCCCATGGCTACACCTTC.

This clonotype was counted only a few times. At one boundary the junction diverges from the germline segment, which might be a read error. The V and J genes are TRBV20-1 and TRBJ2-3; tentative D call: TRBD2 (6 bases). Germline CDR1 is DFQATT and CDR2 is SNEGSKA (reference sequence). The CDR3 is made up of 13 amino acids. CDR3 amino acids: CSDRDKRADTQYF. The CDR3 DNA reads as TGCAGTGATAGAGATAAGCGGGCGGATACGCAGTATTTT.

This clonotype came up many times. The chain combines TRBV20-1 with TRBJ1-1; TRBD1 matches 8 bases. Germline V gene data show CDR1 as DFQATT and CDR2 as SNEGSKA (reference sequence). This CDR3 is 13 amino acids long. Germline trimming cut 6 bases from V and 4 bases from J; bases unmatched to any gene: 7. The CDR3 DNA sequence: TGCAGTGCACCAGGGGGCTTCGGCACTGAAGCTTTCTTT. Translation gives CSAPGGFGTEAFF.

This clonotype was seen repeatedly, ten times or more. The CDR3 here is CASSQEVRAFF. The CDR3 DNA is TGCGCCAGCAGCCAAGAAGTTAGAGCTTTCTTT. This chain links TRBV4-1 with TRBJ1-1; D is unresolved. V dropped 0 bases and J dropped 10 bases, with 6 bases sitting between them. CDR3 length: 11 residues. Per germline, CDR1 MGHRA and CDR2 YSYEKL.

Many counts were recorded for this clonotype. The V call is TRBV18, the J call TRBJ1-2, with D tentatively TRBD1 (5 bases). CDR1 is KGHSH and CDR2 is LQKENI in the germline V gene. Trimming cost V 3 bases and J 5 bases, with 10 bases left between them. The CDR3 length is 13 residues. This chain's CDR3 is CASSPRQPYGYTF. The CDR3, as DNA: TGTGCCAGCTCACCCCGACAGCCTTATGGCTACACCTTC.

This clonotype was counted ten times or more. The chain recombines TRBV10-3 with TRBJ1-5; D uncertain. The CDR3 spans 13 residues. Germline CDR1 and CDR2: ENHRY and SYGVKD. V was shortened by 2 bases and J by 1 base, with 3 bases between the two germline ends. CDR3 residues: CAISEGSNQPQHF. DNA for the CDR3: TGTGCCATCAGTGAGGGCAGCAATCAGCCCCAGCATTTT.

The table lists this clonotype with many counts. The chain employs TRBV6-1 and TRBJ1-4; D might be TRBD1 (6 bases). V was trimmed by 3 bases and J by 7 bases, leaving 24 bases between them. The CDR3 totals 18 residues. The germline gives CDR1 MNHNS, CDR2 SASEGT. The CDR3 is CASSEFPVQQGKIEKLFF. In nucleotides, the CDR3 is TGTGCCAGCAGTGAGTTTCCGGTCCAACAGGGCAAGATTGAAAAACTGTTTTTT.

There are many counts of this clonotype. This chain joins TRBV7-8 and TRBJ2-2; 7 nucleotides line up with TRBD2. Per germline, CDR1 SGHVS and CDR2 FQNEAQ. V was clipped by 5 bases and J by 3 bases; unmatched bases: 6. The CDR3 totals 15 residues. DNA of the CDR3: TGTGCCAGCAGCCAAGCGGGGTTGTACACCGGGGAGCTGTTTTTT. Protein sequence: CASSQAGLYTGELFF.

This clonotype was detected many times. CDR3 residues: CASSLGQGSNYGYTF. CDR3 bases: TGCGCCAGCAGCTTGGGACAGGGAAGCAACTATGGCTACACCTTC. The genes are TRBV5-1 and TRBJ1-2; 7 positions match TRBD1. Germline V lookup: CDR1 SGHRS, CDR2 YFSETQ. With V trimmed by 0 bases and J by 2 bases, 4 bases remained unmatched. This CDR3 is built from 15 residues. The whole variable domain, remainder taken from reference TRBV5-1 and TRBJ1-2, is KAGVTQTPRYLIKTRGQQVTLSCSPISGHRSVSWYQQTPGQGLQFLFEYFSETQRNKGNFPGRFSGRQFSNSRSEMNVSTLELGDSALYLCASSLGQGSNYGYTFGSGTRLTVV.

This clonotype was seen ten or more times. The chain has TRBV5-6 and TRBJ1-1, with D possibly TRBD1 on 6 matching bases. The CDR3 totals 13 residues. Germline lookup yields CDR1 SGHDT and CDR2 YYEEEE. Trimming stripped 3 bases from V and 3 bases from J, with 9 bases between. The CDR3 region is CASSWGQDTEAFF. The CDR3 coding sequence is TGTGCCAGCAGCTGGGGGCAAGACACTGAAGCTTTCTTT.

This clonotype showed up many times. This chain links TRBV12-3 or TRBV12-4 with TRBJ1-1, with 9 bases that match TRBD1. The V segment lost 5 bases and the J segment 0 bases; nucleotides outside the gene matches: 7. CDR3 size: 16 residues. CDR3 sequence: CASSPKQGAMNTEAFF. For the CDR3, the DNA is TGTGCCAGCAGTCCAAAACAGGGGGCGATGAACACTGAAGCTTTCTTT.

This clonotype was observed at least ten times. The chain carries TRBV5-1 and TRBJ1-4; TRBD1 agrees at 7 bases. Germline V gene data show CDR1 as SGHRS and CDR2 as YFSETQ. The CDR3 extends over 15 amino acids. The V segment lost 0 bases and the J segment 3 bases; nucleotides outside the gene matches: 2. The CDR3: CASSLGTGPNEKLFF. The CDR3 nucleotides read TGCGCCAGCAGCTTGGGGACAGGACCTAATGAAAAACTGTTTTTT.

V usage is TRBV18 and J usage is TRBJ2-3; D remains ambiguous. The CDR3 runs to 12 residues. V was pared by 3 bases and J by 6 bases, with 7 bases between. Looked up from germline, CDR1 is KGHSH and CDR2 is LQKENI. This CDR3 reads CASSPLGDTQYF. The CDR3 bases are TGTGCCAGCTCACCCTTGGGGGATACGCAGTATTTT.

The sample holds many counts of this clonotype. The V gene is TRBV20-1, the J gene TRBJ2-7, with a weak D call TRBD2 (5 bases). There are 14 residues in the CDR3. Germline V gene data show CDR1 as DFQATT and CDR2 as SNEGSKA (reference sequence). V was pared by 5 bases and J by 1 base, with 15 bases between. The CDR3 coding sequence is TGCAGTGCTTCTTCTCAGGAGGCGTCCTACGAGCAGTACTTC. Translated: CSASSQEASYEQYF.